This TCR beta chain was captured in a study of blood T cell repertoires in COVID-19. For the study at large: The United States, Italy and Spain supplied acute and convalescent COVID-19 samples. PBMCs, B-cell-depleted T cells, or T cells provided the cDNA or gDNA that made up the material.

CDR1 and CDR2 from the germline V gene are SEHNR and FQNEAQ (reference sequence). The CDR3 extends over 15 amino acids. The ends were cut back, 5 bases at V and 5 bases at J, with 17 bases in the middle. In the authors' methods: Amplification of reference gene primers provided the estimated nucleated cell counts. Produced via immunoSEQ multiplex PCR; TCRdb's table is partial and in-frame only. V, J and clone size derive from that table, while D and trimming were established from the DNA sequence. Found here are a few hundred thousand clones, about four fifths of them singletons; the top ten hold roughly 1.9%.

V usage is TRBV7-9 and J usage is TRBJ2-3, with a tentative D call TRBD2 (6 bases). The sequencing sample was made of peripheral blood. The TCR sequence derives from a man aged 25-45 years who had recovered from COVID-19. The DNA of the CDR3 is TGTGCCAGCAGCCAACTAGCTACTGCAAGAGATACGCAGTATTTT. This translates into CASSQLATARDTQYF.